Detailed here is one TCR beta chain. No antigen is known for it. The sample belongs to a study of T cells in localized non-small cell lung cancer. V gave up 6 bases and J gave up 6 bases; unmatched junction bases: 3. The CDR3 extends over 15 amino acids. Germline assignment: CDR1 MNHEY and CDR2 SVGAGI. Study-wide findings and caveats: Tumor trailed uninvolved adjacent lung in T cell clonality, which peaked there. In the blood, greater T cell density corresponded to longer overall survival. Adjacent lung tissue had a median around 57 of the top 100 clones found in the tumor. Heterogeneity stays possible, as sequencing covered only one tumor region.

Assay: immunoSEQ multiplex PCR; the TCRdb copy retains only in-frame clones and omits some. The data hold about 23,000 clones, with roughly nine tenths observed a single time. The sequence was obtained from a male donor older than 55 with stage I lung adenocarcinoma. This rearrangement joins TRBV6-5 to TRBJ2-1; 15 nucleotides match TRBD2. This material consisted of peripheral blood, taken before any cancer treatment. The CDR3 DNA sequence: TGTGCCAGCAGGGGGACTAGCGGGAGGCGCAATGAGCAGTTCTTC. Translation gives CASRGTSGRRNEQFF.